A single sample gave rise to the 13 T cell receptor beta chains below, sequenced in a study of blood T cell repertoires in COVID-19. The method was immunoSEQ multiplex PCR; TCRdb's version includes in-frame clones alone and lacks a portion of them. Among about 160,000 clones listed, about 90% were seen once. Specimen: peripheral blood. The receptors here all came from a young man with COVID-19, enrolled during active disease.

The chain combines TRBV2 with TRBJ2-7; D uncertain. The CDR3 runs 14 residues. The V end lost 4 bases, the J end lost 2 bases, and 12 bases lay between the germline ends. Looked up from germline, CDR1 is SNHLY and CDR2 is FYNNEI. The chain's CDR3 is CASSVTVPTYEQYF. The CDR3 bases are TGTGCCAGCAGTGTAACCGTCCCTACCTACGAGCAGTACTTC.

The chain joins TRBV5-5 to TRBJ1-2, with D tentatively TRBD1 (5 bases). CDR3 size: 14 residues. Per germline, CDR1 SGHKS and CDR2 YYEKEE (reference sequence). The V and J ends lost 0 bases and 3 bases respectively, with 9 bases between them. Here the CDR3 reads CASSLARGYYGYTF. In DNA form, the CDR3 reads TGTGCCAGCAGCTTGGCGCGGGGGTACTATGGCTACACCTTC.

The rearrangement uses TRBV5-1 and TRBJ2-3; 8 bases agree with TRBD2. The germline V gene has CDR1 SGHRS and CDR2 YFSETQ. This CDR3 contains 14 residues. J gave up 6 bases and V 6 bases, and 9 bases lay outside the gene matches. The CDR3 coding sequence is TGCGCCAGCACCATTAGCGAGCGGGGGGATACGCAGTATTTT. Translated, it gives CASTISERGDTQYF.

This rearrangement joins TRBV19 to TRBJ2-7; 9 bases are shared with TRBD1. The V gene's germline CDR1 is LNHDA and CDR2 SQIVND (reference sequence). This CDR3 is built from 15 residues. The ends lost 6 bases at V and 3 bases at J; junction bases unmatched: 9. CDR3 region: CASSGRDREFYEQYF. CDR3 in DNA: TGTGCCAGTAGCGGCCGGGACAGGGAATTCTACGAGCAGTACTTC.

This sequence joins TRBV5-3 and TRBJ1-1; 8 nucleotides align to TRBD1. TRBV5-3 is labeled an ORF, and its function is uncertain. The CDR3 length is 15 residues. V gave up 0 bases and J gave up 4 bases; unmatched junction bases: 5. The CDR3 DNA follows: TGTGCCAGAAGCTTGGCAGGGGGCTGGGGCACTGAAGCTTTCTTT. Protein sequence: CARSLAGGWGTEAFF.

The rearrangement uses TRBV2 and TRBJ1-4, with D maybe TRBD1 (5 bases). This CDR3 comprises 15 residues. Trimming pared 6 bases from V and 0 bases from J, leaving 11 bases between. Germline CDR1 is SNHLY and CDR2 is FYNNEI. CDR3 amino acids: CASSRTRATNEKLFF. The DNA for the CDR3 is TGTGCCAGCAGCCGAACCAGGGCAACTAATGAAAAACTGTTTTTT. The full variable domain, rest sourced from reference TRBV2 and TRBJ1-4, is EPEVTQTPSHQVTQMGQEVILRCVPISNHLYFYWYRQILGQKVEFLVSFYNNEISEKSEIFDDQFSVERPDGSNFTLKIRSTKLEDSAMYFCASSRTRATNEKLFFGSGTQLSVL.

Comments on this clone: At one boundary the junction diverges from the germline segment, which might be a read error. The chain links TRBV13 to TRBJ2-5; D is possibly TRBD2 (6 bases). The CDR3 sequence is 14 residues long. Germline values: CDR1 PRHDT, CDR2 FYEKMQ (reference sequence). CDR3 bases: TGTGCCAGCTCCTTCGTAGCGGCCCAAGAGACCCGGTACTTC. This sequence encodes CASSFVAAQETRYF. Full variable domain (remainder filled in from reference TRBV13 and TRBJ2-5): AAGVIQSPRHLIKEKRETATLKCYPIPRHDTVYWYQQGPGQDPQFLISFYEKMQSDKGSIPDRFSAQQFSDYHSELNMSSLELGDSALYFCASSFVAAQETRYFGPGTRLLVL.

J is TRBJ2-1 and V is TRBV3-1 (or the pseudogene TRBV3-2); 7 bases are shared with TRBD2. The CDR3 loop spans 12 amino acids. Trimming took 8 bases from V and 5 from J; bases not matched to a gene: 3. The germline CDR1 and CDR2 sequences are LGHDT and YNNKEL (reference sequence). In DNA form, the CDR3 reads TGTGCCAGCGTGAGCGGGAACAATGAGCAGTTCTTC. Amino acid sequence: CASVSGNNEQFF.

This clone has only a few counts. The V gene is TRBV2, the J gene TRBJ1-4, with D possibly being TRBD1 (6 bases). This CDR3 region has 12 residues. V lost 9 bases, J lost 5 bases, and 10 bases lay in between. From germline, CDR1 is SNHLY and CDR2 FYNNEI. CDR3 sequence (DNA): TGTGCCAGTGACAGGCCGAATGAAAAACTGTTTTTT. Translated, it gives CASDRPNEKLFF.

The rearrangement joins TRBV19 to TRBJ2-7; TRBD1 agrees at 9 bases. This CDR3 contains 13 residues. In germline, CDR1 is LNHDA, CDR2 SQIVND (reference sequence). The V segment lost 8 bases and the J segment 3 bases; nucleotides outside the gene matches: 5. Written as DNA, the CDR3 is TGTGCCAGTTCCGACAGGGGGATCTACGAGCAGTACTTC. It specifies CASSDRGIYEQYF.

The rearrangement uses TRBV11-2 and TRBJ2-1; the D is unclear. The CDR3 extends over 15 amino acids. Trimming took off 2 bases at V and 1 base at J, with 9 bases between the two ends. Germline assignment: CDR1 SGHAT and CDR2 FQNNGV. The DNA of the CDR3 is TGTGCCAGCAGCTTATTCGGCGGATCCTACAATGAGCAGTTCTTC. Translated, it gives CASSLFGGSYNEQFF.

The chain joins TRBV6-5 to TRBJ1-1, with D hard to call. The CDR3 is 13 residues long. With 6 bases removed from V and 3 bases from J, the gap between germline ends came to 11 bases. Germline V gene lookup returns CDR1 MNHEY and CDR2 SVGAGI. The chain's CDR3 is CASRGAGDTEAFF. CDR3 DNA sequence: TGTGCCAGCAGAGGCGCCGGGGACACTGAAGCTTTCTTT.

This clone was seen only a few times. V is TRBV27 and J is TRBJ1-5; TRBD1 aligns across 9 bases. The V segment lost 5 bases and the J segment 2 bases; nucleotides outside the gene matches: 4. The CDR3 has 15 residues. CDR1 is MNHEY and CDR2 is SMNVEV in the germline V gene (reference sequence). The CDR3 nucleotides are TGTGCCAGCAGTAAACAGGGGGCGGGCAATCAGCCCCAGCATTTT. Its translation is CASSKQGAGNQPQHF.